One and the same sample provided the 15 T cell receptor beta chains below, sequenced in a study of blood T cell repertoires in COVID-19. Sequencing was performed with immunoSEQ multiplex PCR; in TCRdb, only in-frame clones are kept and a portion is missing. Among some 41,000 clones listed, about 89% were seen once. Source material: peripheral blood. The receptors stem from a woman in her twenties or thirties in a cohort sampled during active COVID-19.

This chain links TRBV15 with TRBJ1-2; D unresolved. CDR3 length: 14 residues. The ends were cut back, 0 bases at V and 5 bases at J, with 10 bases in the middle. CDR1 LNHNV and CDR2 YYDKDF come from the germline V gene (reference sequence). The CDR3 is CATSRDYGQYGYTF. CDR3 in DNA: TGTGCCACCAGCAGAGATTATGGGCAGTATGGCTACACCTTC.

This clone occurred once. The chain uses TRBV30 and TRBJ2-2, with TRBD1 matching over 10 bases. V was pared by 4 bases and J by 6 bases, with 11 bases of the junction left unmatched. The CDR3 sequence is 16 residues long. Germline CDR1 is GTSNPN and CDR2 is SVGIG (reference sequence). CDR3 residues: CAWTLIGQGGSGELFF. The CDR3 bases are TGTGCCTGGACCTTAATAGGACAGGGGGGGTCCGGGGAGCTGTTTTTT.

The CDR3 reads CASMPTGTDYGYTF. CDR3 bases: TGCGCCAGCATGCCAACCGGGACAGACTATGGCTACACCTTC. The J gene is TRBJ1-2, the V gene TRBV5-1, with TRBD1 identical over 7 bases. The V gene end was trimmed by 6 bases and the J gene end by 3 bases; junction bases not matched to a gene: 8. The CDR3 totals 14 residues. Germline CDR1 reads SGHRS; CDR2 reads YFSETQ.

Of note for this clone: Mismatch with germline at one junction end may stem from a read error. The chain uses TRBV7-7 and TRBJ2-7, with 12 nucleotides matching TRBD2. The CDR3 extends over 17 amino acids. Per the germline V gene, CDR1 is SSHAT and CDR2 is FNYEAQ (reference sequence). The CDR3 reads CASSSEGPSGRVREQYF. CDR3 DNA sequence: TGTGCTAGCAGTTCGGAGGGGCCTAGCGGGAGGGTCCGCGAGCAGTACTTC.

Points on this clone: The junction does not match germline at one end; this may be a read error. In nucleotides, the CDR3 is TGTGCTAGCAGCCTGGCAGGGGGAACCCAGTACTTC. This gives the protein CASSLAGGTQYF. J is TRBJ2-5 and V is TRBV7-7, with 7 bases identical to TRBD1. The CDR3 covers 12 residues. Germline values: CDR1 SSHAT, CDR2 FNYEAQ (reference sequence).

Remarks on this clone: An end of the junction differs from the germline gene, which may be a read error. The V call is TRBV3-1 (or the pseudogene TRBV3-2), the J call TRBJ2-5; the D gene is possibly TRBD1 (6 bases). The CDR3 is 14 amino acids. The V gene's germline CDR1 is LGHDT and CDR2 YNNKEL (reference sequence). CDR3 protein: CASSQGETGPLLNF. The CDR3 nucleotides are TGTGCCAGCAGCCAAGGAGAGACAGGCCCCTTACTAAACTTC.

This clone occurred a few times. The gene calls are TRBV18 and TRBJ2-2; TRBD1 matches 9 bases. The germline CDR1 and CDR2 sequences are KGHSH and LQKENI. This CDR3 has 16 residues. Trimming took 2 bases from V and 7 from J; bases not matched to a gene: 8. CDR3 nucleotides: TGTGCCAGCTCACCATCCGGGACAGGGCAAATCGGGGAGCTGTTTTTT. It is translated as CASSPSGTGQIGELFF.

The chain employs TRBV29-1 and TRBJ1-6, with D perhaps TRBD1 (6 bases). Trimming took off 4 bases at V and 5 bases at J, with 9 bases between the two ends. The CDR3 consists of 13 residues. The germline CDR1 and CDR2 sequences are SQVTM and ANQGSEA. The CDR3 reads CSVARTDNSPLHF. The CDR3 coding sequence is TGCAGCGTTGCTCGGACAGATAATTCACCCCTCCACTTT.

The V call is TRBV3-1 (or the pseudogene TRBV3-2), the J call TRBJ1-1, with 7 bases matching TRBD1. The germline V gene encodes CDR1 LGHDT and CDR2 YNNKEL (reference sequence). Losses at the gene ends were 8 bases for V and 5 bases for J; bases not matched to a gene: 8. The CDR3 consists of 13 residues. CDR3 coding DNA: TGTGCCAGCGCAAACAGGGGAGGAACTGAAGCTTTCTTT. Amino acids: CASANRGGTEAFF.

The V call is TRBV28, the J call TRBJ1-2; no definite D call. The CDR3 totals 13 residues. From germline, CDR1 is MDHEN and CDR2 SYDVKM. Trimming cost V 7 bases and J 4 bases, with 13 bases left between them. The CDR3 bases are TGTGCCAGCAATGAGGTAATTGGCTATGGCTACACCTTC. Its protein is CASNEVIGYGYTF.

The rearrangement links TRBV11-3 to TRBJ1-1; a possible D gene is TRBD1 (5 bases). This CDR3 is built from 15 residues. Trimming pared 3 bases from V and 4 bases from J, leaving 15 bases between. The germline V gene encodes CDR1 SGHNT and CDR2 YENEEA. CDR3: CASSFDVGGSTEAFF. Here the CDR3 DNA reads TGTGCCAGCAGCTTCGATGTGGGGGGTAGCACTGAAGCTTTCTTT.

The chain uses TRBV6-2 or TRBV6-3 and TRBJ2-7, with 7 bases aligning to TRBD2. CDR1 MNHEY and CDR2 SVGEGT come from the germline V gene. J gave up 10 bases and V 5 bases, and 17 bases lay outside the gene matches. The CDR3 sequence is 15 residues long. The CDR3 loop is CASSDLPLAAWDQYF. Here the CDR3 DNA reads TGTGCCAGCAGTGACCTGCCCCTAGCGGCCTGGGACCAGTACTTC.

V and J are TRBV28 and TRBJ2-7, with D maybe TRBD2 (5 bases). Trimming took 5 bases from V and 3 from J, leaving 8 bases between them. CDR3 length: 12 amino acids. Germline CDR1 is MDHEN and CDR2 is SYDVKM. The CDR3 reads CASSHDYYEQYF. The CDR3 DNA reads as TGTGCCAGCAGTCACGACTACTACGAGCAGTACTTC.

This chain links TRBV27 with TRBJ2-1, with 14 bases lining up with TRBD2. Trimming at V came to 0 bases and at J to 6 bases, leaving 10 bases not matched to a gene. Germline V lookup: CDR1 MNHEY, CDR2 SMNVEV (reference sequence). This CDR3 comprises 19 residues. The CDR3: CASSLSWPAGTSGSNEQFF. The CDR3 coding sequence is TGTGCCAGCAGTTTATCATGGCCCGCCGGGACTAGCGGGAGCAATGAGCAGTTCTTC.

V gene TRBV11-2 combines with J gene TRBJ2-5; 14 nucleotides match TRBD2. Germline V gene lookup returns CDR1 SGHAT and CDR2 FQNNGV. V trimming: 2 bases; J trimming: 7 bases; junction bases outside the gene matches: 15. The CDR3 consists of 19 residues. The CDR3 protein is CASSLPGLAGVGPSGTQYF. In DNA form, the CDR3 reads TGTGCCAGCAGCTTACCGGGACTAGCGGGAGTAGGTCCCTCGGGGACCCAGTACTTC.